This T cell receptor beta chain was retrieved from a study of cytotoxic CD8 clonotypes in ibrutinib-treated CLL. Study at large: Sequencing produced an average of approximately 230,000 productive templates and more than 90,000 productive rearrangements per sample.

General observations from the study: In sustained-remission versus progressing patients, sampling times differed. Elevated clonality accompanied ibrutinib response, with a return toward baseline values at progression.

A note on this clone: The antigen is undetermined.

Produced via immunoSEQ multiplex PCR; TCRdb's table is partial and in-frame only. The table shows 12,000 to 15,000 clones, with around 64% occurring only once. Trimming took off 3 bases at V and 2 bases at J, with 11 bases between the two ends. Germline CDR1 and CDR2: SEHNR and FQNEAQ (reference sequence). CDR3 size: 14 residues. The sample in question was PBMCs, obtained before ibrutinib treatment. The clonotype comes from a human donor with chronic lymphocytic leukemia. The gene calls are TRBV7-9 and TRBJ2-7; TRBD2 is a possible D gene (6 bases). This CDR3 reads CASSFGTSAYEQYF. The CDR3 nucleotides are TGTGCCAGCAGCTTCGGGACTTCCGCCTACGAGCAGTACTTC.